A selection of T cell receptor beta chains follows, all from one sample in a study of blood T cell repertoires in COVID-19. Measured with immunoSEQ multiplex PCR; TCRdb has only the in-frame clones, and not every one. The sample includes about 45,000 clones, 86% seen only once; the top ten take roughly 9.2%. Material for sequencing was peripheral blood. The source is a human donor in a cohort sampled during active COVID-19. The conserved cysteine and the conserved F or W are not part of the CDR3 here. Fields, in order: V gene, J gene, CDR3 protein.

TRBV12-3/TRBV12-4	TRBJ1-2	ASSLGAYYGYT
TRBV28	TRBJ1-4	ASSPESRQGDEKLF
TRBV13	TRBJ1-4	ASSLGQITNEKLF
TRBV25-1	TRBJ2-3	ASSESGIADTQY
TRBV27	TRBJ2-7	ASSLGRVAEQY
TRBV11-2	TRBJ1-2	ASSPPDSTGYGYT
TRBV2	TRBJ2-5	ASSEGQGTETQY
TRBV19	TRBJ2-3	ASRLAGVASTDTQY
TRBV13	TRBJ1-4	ASSARAGTGGEKLF
TRBV4-2	TRBJ1-1	ASSQGLDRRMNTEAF
TRBV6-1	TRBJ1-1	ASSEAGTGGRVGSGYTEAF
TRBV25-1	TRBJ2-7	ASRRQGAQEQY
TRBV29-1	TRBJ2-2	SVDTGGNTGELF
TRBV6-5	TRBJ1-3	ASGLGTGSGNTIY
TRBV28	TRBJ2-3	ASSSRGDRSTDTQY
TRBV4-1	TRBJ2-3	ASSPLSGGSTDTQY
TRBV5-4	TRBJ1-6	ATRPGQGSNSPLH
TRBV2	TRBJ1-1	ASGVEGAF
TRBV5-1	TRBJ2-3	ASSYRTGATDTQY
TRBV9	TRBJ2-5	ASSVAFRETQY
TRBV6-5	TRBJ1-2	ATRSGGGYGYT
TRBV12-5	TRBJ2-7	ASGLGRGVQY
TRBV7-3	TRBJ1-1	ASSLRGRDREAF
TRBV19	TRBJ2-2	ATKPSGGSRTGELF
TRBV7-9	TRBJ1-2	ASSLTGGLSYGYT
TRBV5-6	TRBJ1-5	ASSLAQGTQPQH
TRBV7-7	TRBJ2-5	ASSPSGGPETQY